A single sample gave rise to the 2 T cell receptor beta chains below, sequenced in a study of blood T cell repertoires in COVID-19. Assay: immunoSEQ multiplex PCR; the TCRdb copy retains only in-frame clones and omits some. This table holds some 270,000 clones, about 91% found once. Source material: PBMCs or T cells enriched from blood (not recorded which). All receptors derive from a middle-aged man who had been exposed to COVID-19.

This chain uses TRBV9 with TRBJ2-3; D gene uncertain. Trimming removed 0 bases from V and 1 base from J, with 6 bases in between. CDR1 and CDR2 from the germline V gene are SGDLS and YYNGEE. The CDR3 has 14 residues. CDR3 DNA sequence: TGTGCCAGCAGCGTAGACTATCGCACAGATACGCAGTATTTT. This encodes CASSVDYRTDTQYF.

The genes are TRBV28 and TRBJ1-2; unclear D gene. The germline gives CDR1 MDHEN, CDR2 SYDVKM. V lost 5 bases, J lost 14 bases, and 12 bases lay in between. CDR3 size: 10 residues. CDR3 protein: CASSPPGPTF. The CDR3 nucleotides are TGTGCCAGCAGTCCCCCGGGTCCGACCTTC.